The 27 T cell receptor beta chains given below trace back to one sample, sequenced in a study of cytomegalovirus exposure and HLA in healthy donors. Libraries were prepared by immunoSEQ multiplex PCR; TCRdb keeps only in-frame clonotypes and omits some of them. The data contain approximately 270,000 clones, approximately 86% of them singletons. The specimen sequenced was PBMCs. The receptor set was obtained from a young woman in good health and CMV-seronegative.

This chain uses TRBV2 with TRBJ2-3, with D possibly TRBD1 on 6 matching bases. The length of the CDR3 is 14 residues. Trimming pared 4 bases from V and 4 bases from J, leaving 12 bases between. Germline loops: CDR1 SNHLY, CDR2 FYNNEI. The chain's CDR3 is CASSARQVPDTQYF. Here the CDR3 DNA reads TGTGCCAGCAGTGCAAGACAGGTTCCAGATACGCAGTATTTT.

The genes are TRBV5-1 and TRBJ2-5; TRBD2 is a possible D gene (5 bases). Trimming removed 4 bases at V and 2 bases at J, with 15 bases between. Germline lookup yields CDR1 SGHRS and CDR2 YFSETQ. The CDR3 covers 15 residues. DNA of the CDR3: TGCGCCAGCAGCAGGCGGGCCCCCCAGCAAGAGACCCAGTACTTC. Its protein product is CASSRRAPQQETQYF.

The V gene is TRBV2, the J gene TRBJ2-3; TRBD2 matches 13 bases. Unmatched junction bases numbered 5, after V lost 6 bases and J lost 5 bases. The germline V gene encodes CDR1 SNHLY and CDR2 FYNNEI. CDR3 length: 15 amino acids. The CDR3 sequence: CASSPTSGRVDTQYF. The CDR3 DNA is TGTGCCAGCAGCCCCACTAGCGGGAGGGTAGATACGCAGTATTTT. The whole variable domain, remainder taken from reference TRBV2 and TRBJ2-3, is EPEVTQTPSHQVTQMGQEVILRCVPISNHLYFYWYRQILGQKVEFLVSFYNNEISEKSEIFDDQFSVERPDGSNFTLKIRSTKLEDSAMYFCASSPTSGRVDTQYFGPGTRLTVL.

This clone was recorded only once. V and J are TRBV30 and TRBJ1-2; D unclear. The germline gives CDR1 GTSNPN, CDR2 SVGIG (reference sequence). The CDR3 length is 13 residues. The V end lost 5 bases, the J end lost 4 bases, and 14 bases lay between the germline ends. CDR3 sequence reads: CAWYIIGLYGYTF. The CDR3 nucleotides are TGTGCCTGGTATATAATCGGTCTCTATGGCTACACCTTC.

The chain joins TRBV6-1 to TRBJ2-7, with a possible D match to TRBD1 (5 bases). Germline lookup yields CDR1 MNHNS and CDR2 SASEGT. The CDR3 totals 15 residues. Trimming took 6 bases from V and 6 from J, leaving 21 bases between them. This CDR3 is CASSERVSGLAEQYF. CDR3 bases: TGTGCCAGCAGCGAAAGGGTGTCAGGGTTGGCCGAGCAGTACTTC.

This clone was picked up one time. V usage is TRBV9 and J usage is TRBJ1-2; D perhaps matches TRBD1 (5 bases). The CDR3 is made up of 15 amino acids. V lost 4 bases, J lost 8 bases, and 21 bases lay in between. CDR1 is SGDLS, CDR2 YYNGEE, per germline. CDR3 amino acids: CASSHRGGTERGYTF. The DNA of the CDR3 is TGTGCCAGCAGCCACCGGGGAGGGACCGAGAGAGGCTACACCTTC.

The chain links TRBV6-5 to TRBJ2-3; 8 bases line up with TRBD2. V gave up 0 bases and J gave up 2 bases; unmatched junction bases: 4. The CDR3 spans 16 residues. The germline V gene encodes CDR1 MNHEY and CDR2 SVGAGI. The CDR3 protein is CASSYSERGITDTQYF. CDR3 sequence (DNA): TGTGCCAGCAGTTACTCGGAGCGGGGGATCACAGATACGCAGTATTTT.

The V call is TRBV9, the J call TRBJ1-6; no firm D call. CDR1 SGDLS and CDR2 YYNGEE come from the germline V gene. Trimming left V 10 bases short and J 0 bases short, with 8 bases between. CDR3 size: 13 residues. The CDR3 bases are TGTGCCGCGGGGAGCTCCTATAATTCACCCCTCCACTTT. This sequence encodes CAAGSSYNSPLHF.

The V call is TRBV6-5, the J call TRBJ2-1; 13 bases map to TRBD2. The germline V gene has CDR1 MNHEY and CDR2 SVGAGI. The length of the CDR3 is 15 residues. After removal of 4 bases from V and 9 bases from J, the junction contained 6 bases not matched to a gene. CDR3 region: CASSSLAGGLSEQFF. CDR3 bases: TGTGCCAGCAGTTCACTAGCGGGGGGGCTGAGTGAGCAGTTCTTC.

The genes are TRBV6-6 and TRBJ1-5; TRBD1 agrees at 7 bases. Germline V gene data show CDR1 as MNHNY and CDR2 as SVGAGI (reference sequence). This CDR3 is built from 16 residues. V lost 0 bases to trimming and J lost 4 bases; unmatched junction nucleotides: 6. The CDR3 here is CASSYSIDRENQPQHF. The CDR3 DNA follows: TGTGCCAGCAGTTACTCAATTGACAGGGAAAATCAGCCCCAGCATTTT.

V is TRBV14 and J is TRBJ2-2; tentative D call: TRBD2 (6 bases). Germline CDR1 reads SGHDN; CDR2 reads FVKESK. Trimming shortened V by 3 bases and J by 4 bases, and 15 bases separated the two germline ends. The CDR3 covers 16 residues. The CDR3 reads CASSQSPGLSTGELFF. CDR3 DNA: TGTGCCAGCAGCCAGTCACCGGGACTGAGCACCGGGGAGCTGTTTTTT.

Worth noting for this clone: This sample also contains other DNA sequences that code for the same CDR3. The chain has TRBV11-2 and TRBJ1-2; D might be TRBD1 (5 bases). V was trimmed by 3 bases and J by 3 bases, leaving 8 bases between them. CDR1 and CDR2 from the germline V gene are SGHAT and FQNNGV. The CDR3 runs 13 residues. Here the CDR3 reads CASSFGGDYGYTF. The DNA of the CDR3 is TGTGCCAGCAGCTTCGGAGGGGACTATGGCTACACCTTC.

The chain links TRBV2 to TRBJ2-1; D ambiguous. The CDR3 is made up of 12 amino acids. The V gene's germline CDR1 is SNHLY and CDR2 FYNNEI. The V gene lost 5 bases and the J gene lost 3 bases, with 5 bases spanning the gap. CDR3 loop: CASSYNYNEQFF. For the CDR3, the DNA is TGTGCCAGCAGTTACAACTACAATGAGCAGTTCTTC.

The V and J genes are TRBV9 and TRBJ1-6; D is possibly TRBD1 (6 bases). V shed 0 bases and J shed 8 bases, with 12 bases lying between them. Germline CDR1 reads SGDLS; CDR2 reads YYNGEE. The CDR3 sequence is 15 residues long. The CDR3 nucleotides read TGTGCCAGCAGCGTAGATCAGGGGCAAGATTCACCCCTCCACTTT. Its protein is CASSVDQGQDSPLHF.

The rearrangement links TRBV27 to TRBJ2-7; D is possibly TRBD1 (5 bases). V lost 3 bases and J 2 bases, leaving 11 bases between the germline ends. CDR3 length equals 14 residues. Germline assignment: CDR1 MNHEY and CDR2 SMNVEV (reference sequence). The CDR3 DNA is TGTGCCAGCAGTTTCCGACAGACCACCTACGAGCAGTACTTC. Encoded protein: CASSFRQTTYEQYF.

The chain joins TRBV11-2 to TRBJ1-2; 9 positions agree with TRBD1. The CDR3 is 18 residues long. Germline CDR1 reads SGHAT; CDR2 reads FQNNGV. Trimming removed 4 bases from V and 2 bases from J; junction bases left unmatched: 14. The CDR3 sequence: CASSSIRDRVAINYGYTF. CDR3 bases: TGTGCCAGCAGCTCGATCCGGGACAGGGTTGCCATCAACTATGGCTACACCTTC.

This clone has a single count. J is TRBJ2-7 and V is TRBV19; D remains ambiguous. Germline V gene sequence: CDR1 LNHDA, CDR2 SQIVND (reference sequence). The V end was cut by 1 base, the J end by 6 bases, with 7 bases between. This CDR3 is built from 12 residues. DNA for the CDR3: TGTGCCAGTAGTATAGGGCTCGCCGAGCAGTACTTC. Amino acid sequence: CASSIGLAEQYF.

This sequence joins TRBV6-5 and TRBJ2-7; no definite D call. Germline V CDR1 and CDR2: MNHEY, SVGAGI. Between the trimmed V and J ends, which lost 8 bases and 3 bases, there was a span of 11 bases. CDR3 length: 12 residues. CDR3 residues: CASGQSHYEQYF. The CDR3, as DNA: TGTGCCAGCGGGCAGAGTCACTACGAGCAGTACTTC.

The V and J genes are TRBV6-5 and TRBJ1-3; D gene unclear. Per the germline V gene, CDR1 is MNHEY and CDR2 is SVGAGI. V lost 0 bases to trimming and J lost 6 bases, with 9 bases between them. CDR3 length equals 14 residues. The CDR3 reads CASSYSNQANTIYF. The DNA of the CDR3 is TGTGCCAGCAGTTACTCGAACCAGGCAAACACCATATATTTT.

This clone occurred a few times. The genes are TRBV6-5 and TRBJ2-7, with D perhaps matching TRBD1 (5 bases). The V end was cut by 0 bases, the J end by 3 bases, with 15 bases between. CDR3 length equals 16 residues. The V gene's germline CDR1 is MNHEY and CDR2 SVGAGI. CDR3 coding DNA: TGTGCCAGCAGTTACTCGGCCCAAGGGGCTGGCTACGAGCAGTACTTC. Translated, it gives CASSYSAQGAGYEQYF.

The CDR3 bases are TGCAGCGTAGGGACAAGTCCGAACACTGAAGCTTTCTTT. Residues: CSVGTSPNTEAFF. The V gene is TRBV29-1, the J gene TRBJ1-1; tentatively, D is TRBD1 (6 bases). The CDR3 consists of 13 residues. Looked up from germline, CDR1 is SQVTM and CDR2 is ANQGSEA. The V gene lost 6 bases and the J gene lost 1 base, with 12 bases spanning the gap.

About this clone: Other nucleotide sequences in the sample specify the same CDR3. CDR3 loop: CASSYSGGTYEQYF. CDR3 in DNA: TGTGCCAGCAGTTACTCGGGGGGAACCTACGAGCAGTACTTC. The chain uses TRBV6-5 and TRBJ2-7, with D perhaps matching TRBD2 (6 bases). Deletions cut 0 bases from V and 2 bases from J, with 8 bases between. Germline assignment: CDR1 MNHEY and CDR2 SVGAGI. The length of the CDR3 is 14 residues.

The chain employs TRBV12-5 and TRBJ2-2; D is perhaps TRBD1 (6 bases). Germline values: CDR1 LGHNT, CDR2 FRNRAP. V lost 2 bases and J lost 5, with 24 bases in between. There are 19 residues in the CDR3. The CDR3 protein is CASGLWTGYRVTMTGELFF. The CDR3 nucleotides are TGTGCTAGTGGTTTGTGGACCGGTTACAGGGTCACTATGACCGGGGAGCTGTTTTTT. The entire variable domain, with the rest obtained from reference TRBV12-5 and TRBJ2-2, is as follows: DARVTQTPRHKVTEMGQEVTMRCQPILGHNTVFWYRQTMMQGLELLAYFRNRAPLDDSGMPKDRFSAEMPDATLATLKIQPSEPRDSAVYFCASGLWTGYRVTMTGELFFGEGSRLTVL.

This chain connects TRBV28 to TRBJ2-1, with TRBD2 identical over 9 bases. After removal of 2 bases from V and 4 bases from J, the junction contained 3 bases not matched to a gene. CDR1 MDHEN and CDR2 SYDVKM come from the germline V gene. The CDR3 loop spans 15 amino acids. The chain's CDR3 is CASSLASGVYNEQFF. The DNA for the CDR3 is TGTGCCAGCAGTTTAGCTAGCGGGGTTTACAATGAGCAGTTCTTC.

The chain couples TRBV29-1 to TRBJ1-2; no clear D. The CDR3 covers 12 residues. CDR1 and CDR2 from the germline V gene are SQVTM and ANQGSEA. The V gene lost 1 base and the J gene lost 4 bases, with 7 bases spanning the gap. CDR3 in amino acids: CSVEGRPYGYTF. The CDR3 DNA sequence: TGCAGCGTTGAAGGGCGGCCCTATGGCTACACCTTC.

This chain joins TRBV5-6 and TRBJ2-3; 9 nucleotides agree with TRBD2. This CDR3 spans 16 amino acids. The trim removed 1 base at V and 2 bases at J, leaving 5 bases unmatched. Germline-derived CDR1 and CDR2 are SGHDT and YYEEEE. CDR3 coding DNA: TGTGCCAGCAGCTTGTATTTAGCGGGGGCCACAGATACGCAGTATTTT. This gives the protein CASSLYLAGATDTQYF.

The rearrangement links TRBV6-5 to TRBJ2-3; TRBD2 agrees at 9 bases. V trimming: 7 bases; J trimming: 9 bases; junction bases outside the gene matches: 11. CDR3 length equals 14 residues. The germline V gene encodes CDR1 MNHEY and CDR2 SVGAGI. In DNA form, the CDR3 reads TGTGCCAGCACCGAGCAGAAGCTAGCGGGGACGCAGTATTTT. Amino acids: CASTEQKLAGTQYF.